The 23 T cell receptor beta chains below all came from one sample that was sequenced in a study of OX40 agonist ivuxolimab in advanced cancers. Measured with immunoSEQ multiplex PCR; TCRdb has only the in-frame clones, and not every one. The sample contains roughly 76,000 clones, roughly 86% of which appear only once. Sequencing was performed on CD4+ or CD8+ T cells sorted from blood, taken in a trial of the OX40 agonist ivuxolimab. All receptors derive from an adult with an advanced solid tumor such as melanoma, head and neck, liver or kidney cancer.

In DNA, the CDR3 is TGTGCCAGCAGTTCAAAGGGGGCTGGCAATGAGCAGTTCTTC. Its translation is CASSSKGAGNEQFF. The rearrangement uses TRBV5-4 and TRBJ2-1; 7 bases map to TRBD1. This CDR3 spans 14 amino acids. In germline, CDR1 is SGHNT, CDR2 YYREEE (reference sequence). Trimming cost V 5 bases and J 6 bases; bases outside gene matches: 8.

This clone came up once. This rearrangement joins TRBV2 to TRBJ1-5; possible D gene TRBD1, 5 bases. This CDR3 is built from 11 residues. Germline V gene sequence: CDR1 SNHLY, CDR2 FYNNEI. V was trimmed by 4 bases and J by 7 bases, leaving 5 bases between them. CDR3 coding DNA: TGTGCCAGCAGTGGGGGGCAGCCCCAGCATTTT. This sequence encodes CASSGGQPQHF.

The chain uses TRBV5-1 and TRBJ2-3, with 9 bases identical to TRBD2. The V gene's germline CDR1 is SGHRS and CDR2 YFSETQ. The V and J ends lost 3 bases and 4 bases, in that order; junction bases with no gene match: 3. This CDR3 has 14 residues. CDR3 residues: CASSWGLASDTQYF. CDR3 in DNA: TGCGCCAGCAGCTGGGGACTAGCATCAGATACGCAGTATTTT.

The chain employs TRBV18 and TRBJ1-2, with no clear D. Germline V gene sequence: CDR1 KGHSH, CDR2 LQKENI. The ends were cut back, 0 bases at V and 5 bases at J, with 13 bases in the middle. The CDR3 runs 15 residues. The DNA for the CDR3 is TGTGCCAGCTCACCACCGTGGGTCGAGGGATATGGCTACACCTTC. Encoded protein: CASSPPWVEGYGYTF.

The chain has TRBV7-2 and TRBJ2-5; no firm D call. The CDR3 is 12 amino acids. Germline V gives CDR1 SGHTA, CDR2 FQGNSA. The V end was cut by 4 bases, the J end by 5 bases, with 8 bases between. DNA for the CDR3: TGTGCCAGCAGCTCTGGATTGGAGACCCAGTACTTC. This translates into CASSSGLETQYF.

The rearrangement joins TRBV7-2 to TRBJ2-3; 8 nucleotides align to TRBD2. In germline, CDR1 is SGHTA, CDR2 FQGNSA. The ends lost 4 bases at V and 8 bases at J; junction bases unmatched: 5. This CDR3 comprises 13 residues. CDR3 sequence reads: CASSSTTSGTQYF. The CDR3 DNA follows: TGTGCCAGCAGCTCTACTACTAGCGGTACGCAGTATTTT.

The V call is TRBV7-9, the J call TRBJ2-5; TRBD1 matches 9 bases. V lost 4 bases, J lost 5 bases, and 20 bases stayed unmatched. CDR3 size: 19 residues. Per germline, CDR1 SEHNR and CDR2 FQNEAQ (reference sequence). CDR3 amino acids: CASSSRDRDRATSGETQYF. The CDR3 nucleotides are TGTGCCAGCAGCTCAAGGGACCGGGACAGGGCAACCAGCGGGGAGACCCAGTACTTC.

The rearrangement uses TRBV6-1 and TRBJ2-2, with D hard to call. The CDR3 is 13 residues long. Between the trimmed V and J ends, which lost 10 bases and 0 bases, there was a span of 9 bases. CDR1 and CDR2 (germline): MNHNS, SASEGT. CDR3 protein: CATVEPNTGELFF. The CDR3 DNA reads TGTGCCACCGTAGAACCGAACACCGGGGAGCTGTTTTTT.

This chain joins TRBV6-1 and TRBJ2-5; weak D call: TRBD2 (7 bases). CDR3 length: 14 residues. Germline V gives CDR1 MNHNS, CDR2 SASEGT. V dropped 2 bases and J dropped 5 bases, with 12 bases sitting between them. In nucleotides, the CDR3 is TGTGCCAGCAGTGAATGGGGGGGCCTGGAGACCCAGTACTTC. Its protein is CASSEWGGLETQYF.

The chain is built from TRBV9 and TRBJ2-6; TRBD1 aligns across 7 bases. With V trimmed by 6 bases and J by 1 base, 4 bases remained unmatched. Germline V lookup: CDR1 SGDLS, CDR2 YYNGEE. This CDR3 spans 15 amino acids. The CDR3 region is CASTRGSSGANVLTF. CDR3 sequence (DNA): TGTGCCAGCACCAGGGGGTCGTCTGGGGCCAACGTCCTGACTTTC.

The chain uses TRBV2 and TRBJ1-1; the D gene is possibly TRBD1 (5 bases). Germline V CDR1 and CDR2: SNHLY, FYNNEI. The CDR3 runs to 14 residues. V lost 7 bases to trimming and J lost 1 base, with 13 bases between them. The CDR3 region is CASKRGDGNTEAFF. The CDR3 region has the DNA TGTGCCAGCAAAAGAGGGGACGGGAACACTGAAGCTTTCTTT.

The chain employs TRBV18 and TRBJ1-1; D gene unclear. Trimming took 2 bases from V and 4 from J, leaving 11 bases between them. The CDR3 has 14 residues. Germline CDR1 is KGHSH and CDR2 is LQKENI. The CDR3 DNA is TGTGCCAGCTCACCAGAGGACGCAAGCACTGAAGCTTTCTTT. This sequence encodes CASSPEDASTEAFF.

The chain uses TRBV28 and TRBJ1-4, with TRBD1 matching 7 bases. J was trimmed by 5 bases and V by 5 bases; bases with no gene match: 5. Germline CDR1 MDHEN, CDR2 SYDVKM. This CDR3 comprises 14 residues. CDR3 loop: CASSQTGTNEKLFF. The CDR3 DNA reads TGTGCCAGCAGTCAGACAGGGACGAATGAAAAACTGTTTTTT.

This clone occurred a few times. The V call is TRBV28, the J call TRBJ1-2, with D possibly matching TRBD1 (6 bases). The CDR3 length is 16 residues. CDR1 MDHEN and CDR2 SYDVKM come from the germline V gene. The V end lost 6 bases, the J end lost 0 bases, and 17 bases lay between the germline ends. The CDR3 spells CASSPPIRGSNYGYTF. The DNA for the CDR3 is TGTGCCAGCAGCCCCCCGATCAGGGGTTCTAACTATGGCTACACCTTC.

The genes are TRBV6-5 and TRBJ1-4; D unresolved. Trimming removed 0 bases at V and 5 bases at J, with 13 bases between. The CDR3 consists of 16 residues. Germline assignment: CDR1 MNHEY and CDR2 SVGAGI. CDR3 in DNA: TGTGCCAGCAGTTACTCGAGTCGGCTGAGAAATGAAAAACTGTTTTTT. It yields the protein CASSYSSRLRNEKLFF.

The chain employs TRBV7-9 and TRBJ2-1; TRBD1 agrees at 7 bases. This CDR3 region has 16 residues. CDR1 SEHNR and CDR2 FQNEAQ come from the germline V gene (reference sequence). V lost 5 bases to trimming and J lost 7 bases; unmatched junction nucleotides: 14. The CDR3 DNA reads as TGTGCCAGCAGCCCTCTCCCTACGACAGGGCGGAATGAGCAGTTCTTC. This encodes CASSPLPTTGRNEQFF.

DNA for the CDR3: TGTGCCAGCAGCATGGGTGGGAACACTGAAGCTTTCTTT. It codes for CASSMGGNTEAFF. The chain combines TRBV7-9 with TRBJ1-1; D uncertain. The germline V gene has CDR1 SEHNR and CDR2 FQNEAQ (reference sequence). V was cut by 5 bases and J by 1 base, with 8 bases left in between. This CDR3 spans 13 amino acids.

The chain employs TRBV5-8 and TRBJ2-1; possibly TRBD2 for D (6 bases). Germline V gives CDR1 SGHTS, CDR2 YDEGEE. This CDR3 region has 13 residues. V was pared by 5 bases and J by 3 bases, with 9 bases between. Here the CDR3 reads CASRTRNYNEQFF. For the CDR3, the DNA is TGTGCCAGCAGGACTAGAAACTACAATGAGCAGTTCTTC.

V gene TRBV27 combines with J gene TRBJ1-4; a weak D match, TRBD1 (6 bases). Germline CDR1 MNHEY, CDR2 SMNVEV (reference sequence). The germline V and J ends were trimmed by 8 bases and 8 bases, with 12 bases remaining between them. This CDR3 region has 12 residues. The CDR3 loop reads CASGFTGEKLFF. Written as DNA, the CDR3 is TGTGCCAGCGGGTTCACAGGGGAAAAACTGTTTTTT.

The V and J genes are TRBV10-3 and TRBJ2-3; D might be TRBD2 (5 bases). With 3 bases removed from V and 0 bases from J, the gap between germline ends came to 13 bases. There are 16 residues in the CDR3. CDR1 ENHRY and CDR2 SYGVKD come from the germline V gene. The CDR3 protein is CAISDGLTGSTDTQYF. In nucleotides, the CDR3 is TGTGCCATCAGTGACGGACTCACCGGGAGCACAGATACGCAGTATTTT.

The V and J genes are TRBV6-6 and TRBJ1-3; possibly TRBD1 for D (5 bases). The V and J ends lost 8 bases and 3 bases respectively, with 17 bases between them. There are 15 residues in the CDR3. The germline gives CDR1 MNHNY, CDR2 SVGAGI (reference sequence). CDR3 sequence reads: CASALDKGGGNTIYF. The CDR3 DNA reads TGTGCCAGCGCCCTGGACAAGGGAGGTGGAAACACCATATATTTT.

This chain links TRBV7-6 with TRBJ2-3, with D perhaps TRBD2 (5 bases). The CDR3 contains 17 residues. The germline CDR1 and CDR2 sequences are SGHVS and FNYEAQ. The germline V and J ends were trimmed by 2 bases and 0 bases, with 15 bases remaining between them. The CDR3 DNA reads as TGTGCCAGCAGCTTATGGTCGAGCGGAGCTAGCACAGATACGCAGTATTTT. It yields the protein CASSLWSSGASTDTQYF.

The V and J genes are TRBV19 and TRBJ1-4; possibly TRBD1 for D (6 bases). Trimming took off 6 bases at V and 5 bases at J, with 16 bases between the two ends. Germline-derived CDR1 and CDR2 are LNHDA and SQIVND (reference sequence). CDR3 length: 15 amino acids. CDR3 protein: CASRTFRGGNEKLFF. Written as DNA, the CDR3 is TGTGCCAGTAGGACCTTTAGGGGGGGAAATGAAAAACTGTTTTTT.